This TCR beta chain was found in a study of blood T cell repertoires in COVID-19. For the study at large: Italy, Spain and the United States were the sources of the convalescent and acute COVID-19 samples. Sources were T cells, B-cell-depleted T cells, or PBMCs; the material itself was cDNA or gDNA.

Seattle participants joined during active infection and were tracked over time. CDR3 size: 14 residues. The trim removed 5 bases at V and 4 bases at J, leaving 4 bases unmatched. Germline CDR1 is MNHEY and CDR2 is SMNVEV (reference sequence). Per the original methods: The assay estimated nucleated cells by amplifying reference gene primers. Produced via immunoSEQ multiplex PCR; TCRdb's table is partial and in-frame only. The V and J calls and clone size are taken from that table; D and trimming were inferred from the DNA. Of under 150,000 clones in the sample, 75% to 90% were seen once. The sequenced sample consisted of peripheral blood. The chain recombines TRBV27 with TRBJ2-3; 9 bases line up with TRBD1. This receptor was taken from a woman aged 55-70 years with COVID-19, enrolled during active disease. This CDR3 is CASSLNRGPDTQYF. The CDR3 DNA sequence: TGTGCCAGCAGTCTAAACAGGGGGCCAGATACGCAGTATTTT.